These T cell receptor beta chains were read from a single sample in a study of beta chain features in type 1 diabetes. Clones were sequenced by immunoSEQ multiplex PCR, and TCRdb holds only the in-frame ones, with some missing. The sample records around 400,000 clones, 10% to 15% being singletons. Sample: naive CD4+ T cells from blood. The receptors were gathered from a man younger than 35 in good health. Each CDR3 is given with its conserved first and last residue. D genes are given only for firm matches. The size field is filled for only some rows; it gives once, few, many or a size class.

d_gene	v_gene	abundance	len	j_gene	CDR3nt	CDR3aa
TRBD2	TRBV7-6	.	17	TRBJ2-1	TGTGCCAGCAGCTTAGACCCCGGGACTAGTTTCTACAATGAGCAGTTCTTC	CASSLDPGTSFYNEQFF
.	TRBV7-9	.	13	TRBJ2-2	TGTGCCAGCAGCGCAGGGGCGATCGGGGAGCTGTTTTTT	CASSAGAIGELFF
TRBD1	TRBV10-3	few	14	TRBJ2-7	TGTGCCATCAGCCCTGGACAGGGTGGATACGAGCAGTACTTC	CAISPGQGGYEQYF
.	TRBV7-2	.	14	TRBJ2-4	TGTGCCAGCAGCTTGCAGGGAGCCAAAAACATTCAGTACTTC	CASSLQGAKNIQYF
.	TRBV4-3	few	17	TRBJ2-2	TGCGCCAGCAGCCAACGTAGAGGGGCAGGGGGGACCGGGGAGCTGTTTTTT	CASSQRRGAGGTGELFF
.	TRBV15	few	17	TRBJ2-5	TGTGCCACCAGCAGAGACCCCACGGGGGGCCACCAAGAGACCCAGTACTTC	CATSRDPTGGHQETQYF
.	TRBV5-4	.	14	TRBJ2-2	TGTGCCAGCAGCTCCCAATTACTCTCAGGGGAGCTGTTTTTT	CASSSQLLSGELFF
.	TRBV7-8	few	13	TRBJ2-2	TGTGCCAGCAGCTTAGAGTCGGGCGGGGAGCTGTTTTTT	CASSLESGGELFF
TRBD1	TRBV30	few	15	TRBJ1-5	TGTGCCTGGACCTCCGGGACAGCTAGAAATCAGCCCCAGCATTTT	CAWTSGTARNQPQHF
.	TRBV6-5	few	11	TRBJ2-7	TGTGCCAGCGGATACAGGGTCGAGCAGTACTTC	CASGYRVEQYF
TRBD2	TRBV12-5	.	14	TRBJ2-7	TGTGCTAGTGGTTTGGGGAGCGGGGTCCGCGAGCAGTACTTC	CASGLGSGVREQYF
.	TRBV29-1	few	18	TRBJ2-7	TGCAGCGTTGAAGGGGATATCCTTCCGGGCAGGGCAATCCGGGAGCAGTACTTC	CSVEGDILPGRAIREQYF
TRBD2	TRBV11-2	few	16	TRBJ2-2	TGTGCCAGCAGCCCCCGGACTAGCGGTAACACCGGGGAGCTGTTTTTT	CASSPRTSGNTGELFF
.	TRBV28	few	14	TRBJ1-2	TGTGCCAGCAGTTTATTGGGGGACTATCATGGCTACACCTTC	CASSLLGDYHGYTF
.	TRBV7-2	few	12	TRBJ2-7	TGTGCCAGCAGCTCAGTCTCCTACGAGCAGTACTTC	CASSSVSYEQYF
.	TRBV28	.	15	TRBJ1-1	TGTGCCAGCAGATTAGGGGCACAGGGTTCAGATGAAGCTTTCTTT	CASRLGAQGSDEAFF
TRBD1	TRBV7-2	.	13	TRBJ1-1	TGTGCCAGCAGCTCAACAGGGGTTACTGAAGCTTTCTTT	CASSSTGVTEAFF
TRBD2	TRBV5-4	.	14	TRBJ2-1	TGTGCCAGCAGCTCAGGACTAGCACTGAGGGAGCAGTTCTTC	CASSSGLALREQFF
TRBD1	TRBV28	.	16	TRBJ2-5	TGTGCCAGCAGTTCGACAGGGGGCAAGGGGAAAGAGACCCAGTACTTC	CASSSTGGKGKETQYF
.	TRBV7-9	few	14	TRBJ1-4	TGTGCCAGCAGCTTTTCAGGGGTCGGTGAAAAACTGTTTTTT	CASSFSGVGEKLFF
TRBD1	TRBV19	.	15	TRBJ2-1	TGTGCCAGTAGGGGGGGACAGGGGCTTTACAATGAGCAGTTCTTC	CASRGGQGLYNEQFF
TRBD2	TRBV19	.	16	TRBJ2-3	TGTGCCAGTAGTCCCTTCCTAGCGGGAGAAGCCGATACGCAGTATTTT	CASSPFLAGEADTQYF
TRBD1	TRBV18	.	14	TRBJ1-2	TGTGCCAGCTCACCAGGGACAGGCCCCTATGGCTACACCTTC	CASSPGTGPYGYTF
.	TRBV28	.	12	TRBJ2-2	TGTGCCAGCAGCCTCAACACCGGGGAGCTGTTTTTT	CASSLNTGELFF
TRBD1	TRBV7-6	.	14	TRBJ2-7	TGTGCCAGCAGCTTAGGCACAACAGGGGTCGAGCAGTACTTC	CASSLGTTGVEQYF
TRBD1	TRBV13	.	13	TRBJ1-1	TGTGCCAGCAGTATACAGGGGAGAACTGAAGCTTTCTTT	CASSIQGRTEAFF
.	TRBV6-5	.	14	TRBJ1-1	TGTGCCAGCCGTACAGGGTCGATAGGGTCTGAAGCTTTCTTT	CASRTGSIGSEAFF
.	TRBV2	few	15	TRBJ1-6	TGTGCCAGCAGTGTGGTAGGCAGGAGGAATTCACCCCTCCACTTT	CASSVVGRRNSPLHF
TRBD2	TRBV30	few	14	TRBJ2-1	TGTGCCTGGAGTCTACTAGCGGAATACAATGAGCAGTTCTTC	CAWSLLAEYNEQFF
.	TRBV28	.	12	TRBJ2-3	TGTGCCAGCAGTTTAAGGGAGGATACGCAGTATTTT	CASSLREDTQYF
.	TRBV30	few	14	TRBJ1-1	TGTGCCTGGAGCCGGATTGGGGGGGGCACTGAAGCTTTCTTT	CAWSRIGGGTEAFF
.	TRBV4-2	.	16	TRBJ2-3	TGTGCCAGCAGCTTGGCCAGCCGGCGGGCCACAGATACGCAGTATTTT	CASSLASRRATDTQYF
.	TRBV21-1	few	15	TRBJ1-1	TGTGCCAGCAGCTTCCAGGGTTTCATGAACACTGAAGCTTTCTTT	CASSFQGFMNTEAFF
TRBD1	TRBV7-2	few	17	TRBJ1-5	TGTGCCAGCAGCTTAGTGGGGACAGGGCTTGTCAATCAGCCCCAGCATTTT	CASSLVGTGLVNQPQHF
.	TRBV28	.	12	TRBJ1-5	TGTGCCAGCAGGGTGGGGAGGGGGCCCCAGCATTTT	CASRVGRGPQHF
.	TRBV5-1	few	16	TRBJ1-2	TGCGCCAGCAGCTCTTCCATCGGGGGAGATAACTATGGCTACACCTTC	CASSSSIGGDNYGYTF
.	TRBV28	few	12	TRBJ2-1	TGTGCCAGCAGTTTTCAGATCAATGAGCAGTTCTTC	CASSFQINEQFF
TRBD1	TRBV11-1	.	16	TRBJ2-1	TGTGCCAGCAGCTTAGCGGGACAGGGGGTTTACAATGAGCAGTTCTTC	CASSLAGQGVYNEQFF
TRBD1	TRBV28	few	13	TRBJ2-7	TGTGCCAGCAGTCGGGACAGTCCCTACGAGCAGTACTTC	CASSRDSPYEQYF
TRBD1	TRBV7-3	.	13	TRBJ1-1	TGTGCCAGCAGCTTTACAGGGGCCACTGAAGCTTTCTTT	CASSFTGATEAFF
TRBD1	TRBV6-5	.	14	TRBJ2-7	TGTGCCAGCAGTTACCCGGGACAGGGGAACGAGCAGTACTTC	CASSYPGQGNEQYF
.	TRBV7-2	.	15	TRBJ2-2	TGTGCCAGCAGCTTACTTCCCGGGTACACCGGGGAGCTGTTTTTT	CASSLLPGYTGELFF
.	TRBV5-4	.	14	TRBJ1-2	TGTGCCAGCAGCTTGGGGCCGACTAACTATGGCTACACCTTC	CASSLGPTNYGYTF
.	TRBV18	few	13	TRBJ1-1	TGTGCCAGCTCACTCCACGGAGACACTGAAGCTTTCTTT	CASSLHGDTEAFF
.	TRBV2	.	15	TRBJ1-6	TGTGCCAGCAGTGGTGGGCTCCCTTTGGGTTCACCCCTCCACTTT	CASSGGLPLGSPLHF
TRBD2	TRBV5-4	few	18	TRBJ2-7	TGTGCCAGCACTGGGCGGGGCCTAGCGGGAGGGTTCTCCTACGAGCAGTACTTC	CASTGRGLAGGFSYEQYF
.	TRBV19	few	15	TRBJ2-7	TGTGCCAGTAGTAACGCGGAGGGATCTTCCTACGAGCAGTACTTC	CASSNAEGSSYEQYF
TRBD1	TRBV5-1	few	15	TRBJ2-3	TGCGCCAGCAGCCCATCGGACAGGGCTACAGATACGCAGTATTTT	CASSPSDRATDTQYF
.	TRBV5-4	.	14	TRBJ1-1	TGTGCCAGCAGCTGGGGACAACTGAACACTGAAGCTTTCTTT	CASSWGQLNTEAFF
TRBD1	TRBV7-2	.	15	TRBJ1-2	TGTGCCAGCAGCTTAGCGGACCGACAGGGGGGAGGCTACACCTTC	CASSLADRQGGGYTF
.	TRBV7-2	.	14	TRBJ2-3	TGTGCCAGCAGCTTAGTCCCACAAACAGATACGCAGTATTTT	CASSLVPQTDTQYF
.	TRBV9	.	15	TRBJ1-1	TGTGCCAGCAGCGTAGTGCGACAATCGAACACTGAAGCTTTCTTT	CASSVVRQSNTEAFF
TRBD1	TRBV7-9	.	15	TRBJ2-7	TGTGCCAGCAGCAGGCAAAGGACAGGGAGCTACGAGCAGTACTTC	CASSRQRTGSYEQYF
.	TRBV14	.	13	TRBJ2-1	TGTGCCAGCAGCCAAGTTCTGAGGAGTGAGCAGTTCTTC	CASSQVLRSEQFF
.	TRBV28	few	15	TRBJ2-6	TGTGCCAGCAGAACTACAGGGTCTGGGGCCAACGTCCTGACTTTC	CASRTTGSGANVLTF